The T cell receptor (beta chain) described here comes from a study of shared clonotypes between healthy human individuals (dated by TCRdb to 2018 to 2021). Regarding the research as a whole: A couple of women and a few men aged 18 to 49 years were included in the cohort. For each donor, CD4 naive and CD4 memory were each given three plates, CD8 naive was given two plates, and CD8 memory was given one plate. Per donor, leukapheresis produced somewhere between about 0.94 and 9.5 billion PBMCs. To estimate repertoire size and how much clonotype sharing occurs between individuals, the study deeply sequenced the blood TCR repertoires of about five healthy adults. To increase sequencing depth and limit assay-specific biases, different laboratories used diverse techniques to prepare libraries and sequence TCR repertoires. Overall results and qualifications from the work: Only blood was sampled, and tissue TCR repertoires likely differ from those in blood. Clonotypes shared by all four sorted-subset donors showed higher generation probabilities than non-shared clonotypes. Estimated clonotype richness was generally larger for naive than for memory subsets. Rarefaction of sorted-subset datasets indicated incomplete sequencing despite the large sequencing depth. Pairwise subsampling led to the expectation that sequencing depth would affect the degree of clonotype sharing among donors. Because the study included a small number of donors, the genetic and exposure-history diversity represented was limited. When several donors were compared, the shared fraction of clonotypes was 5% to 6.5% for naive CD4, 3.5% to 4% for naive CD8, about 2.5% for memory CD4, and 0.35% to 0.4% for memory CD8.

Its CDR3 holds 16 amino acids, cysteine through phenylalanine. Just the 48-base CDR3 DNA is kept, in frame starting at base 1. The junction shows trimming of 0 bases on V and 2 bases on J, plus 12 bases between the germline ends. With respect to this clone: There is no known antigen for this receptor. Base qualities are missing; no much larger clone stands one base away.

Using the deep immunoSEQ assay, multiplex PCR amplified TCR CDR3 regions from genomic DNA. Extracted genomic DNA from each cell subset was spread evenly across all wells of several immunoSEQ 96-well plates, with each plate serving as a replicate. Each replicate PCR for sorted subsets received around 200 ng genomic DNA, equal to tens of thousands of T cell genomes. Purified libraries were quantified with a Qubit 3.0 fluorometer, sized on a Bioanalyzer 2100, and re-quantified with the KAPA Library Quantification kit. A separate single-read 150-cycle Illumina NextSeq 550 flow cell was used to sequence each immunoSEQ 96-well plate. Processing in the source paper ran as follows. Because the immunoSEQ output included only junctional sequences and no quality scores, the filtering could not be the same as the filtering used for full-length reads. To assign V/J genes and CDR3, sequences were annotated against IMGT germline references using PyIR, a Python wrapper for IgBLAST v1.9. Reads were removed for weak V/J assignments (E-value above 1e-6), missing CDR3, stop codons, out-of-frame junctions, or ambiguous translated residues. V3J clonotypes were defined as sequences sharing an identical inferred V gene, J gene, and CDR3 amino acid sequence. Percentage overlap between repertoires was calculated by dividing the number of shared unique clonotypes by the size of the smaller repertoire. Three approaches were used to assess repertoire richness: RTK rarefaction, the Chao1 estimator, and Recon v2.1 estimates of unobserved clonotypes. Generation probabilities for all TCRbeta clonotypes obtained by the gDNA method from a handful of donors were computed using OLGA. What TCRdb holds here is the immuneACCESS table cut down to in-frame rearrangements. Part of the clones is not present; checked against another copy, under half of the missing clones reflect an unresolved V gene, and the others are unexplained. Clone size and the V and J calls come from that table; the DNA yielded D and trimming. This sample holds 300,000 to 400,000 clones; 73% were observed only once. The ten largest account for about 9.4% of the sample.

The donors were healthy, HIV-negative adults with no recently reported acute infections or vaccinations. Every donor was a Caucasian adult living in Nashville, Tennessee, USA. CD4+ T cells were enriched through magnetic negative selection, after which naive cells were positively selected on CD45RA and the remaining negative fraction served as the memory subset. Blood was obtained by leukapheresis, after which PBMCs were separated by Ficoll-Histopaque density gradient centrifugation and cryopreserved in liquid nitrogen vapor phase. Purity and quantity of every magnetically sorted T cell population were checked by analytical flow cytometry. Genomic DNA was isolated from every sorted fraction and measured by UV absorbance on a Nanodrop 2000c.

The specimen was memory CD4+ T cells sorted from blood. This sample's cell subset or site label indicates: CD45RA-negative fraction. The sequence links TRBV5-3 to TRBJ1-5; the D gene cannot be resolved reliably. TRBV5-3 belongs to the ORF category, with a function that is uncertain. The TCR sequence derives from a man younger than 40 in good health. The nucleotide sequence reads TGTGCCAGAAGCTTGGGAGGGTCCGACGGCAATCAGCCCCAGCATTTT. This gives the protein CARSLGGSDGNQPQHF.